The T cell receptor (beta chain) under discussion was sequenced for a study of human T cells and chemical hapten exposure. Study summary: The sensitizer, 2% DPC, was used on roughly 2 cm by roughly 2 cm of upper inner arm skin.

Many counts were recorded for this clonotype. The antigen remains undetermined. Time point defined: patch test 1, 2 weeks after DPC sensitization. Treatment: therapeutic diphenylcyclopropenone sensitization with weekly scalp DPC. Overall study results and limits: With regard to DPC sensitization, TCRs above 1 in 1000 frequency did not change. Clustering by CDR3 similarity yielded significantly more large clusters from expanded TCRs than controls.

The library tagged individual cDNA molecules with unique molecular identifiers. One entry per CDR3 protein, called by TCRdb with MiXCR from the RACE reads. The sample yields approximately 100,000 distinct CDR3 sequences, about 11% seen once. The CDR3 consists of 12 residues. V was clipped by 3 bases and J by 7 bases, with 6 bases between them. The germline gives CDR1 KGHDR, CDR2 SFDVKD. The chain employs TRBV24-1 and TRBJ2-1; D is undetermined. Sequenced material: whole blood, taken in connection with sensitization to the hapten diphenylcyclopropenone (DPC). The source of this sequence is a woman aged 40 to 50 with alopecia areata. Some clones in this sample may be carry-over from other donors' samples. CDR3 sequence reads: CATSDHGNEQFF. DNA for the CDR3: TGTGCCACCAGTGATCACGGAAATGAGCAGTTCTTC.